The 20 T cell receptor beta chains below come from one sample, sequenced in a study of blood T cell repertoires in COVID-19. Profiling relied on immunoSEQ multiplex PCR, and the TCRdb table lists in-frame clones only, not all of them. The table includes around 300,000 clones, 80% to 90% detected once. Sequencing was carried out using PBMCs or T cells enriched from blood (not recorded which). The receptors shown here come from a man younger than 40 who had recovered from COVID-19.

V usage is TRBV28 and J usage is TRBJ2-7; 7 bases line up with TRBD2. Germline V lookup: CDR1 MDHEN, CDR2 SYDVKM. This CDR3 has 14 amino acids. J gave up 3 bases and V 2 bases, and 4 bases lay outside the gene matches. CDR3 sequence reads: CASSLGRTSYEQYF. The CDR3 nucleotides read TGTGCCAGCAGTTTAGGCCGGACTAGCTACGAGCAGTACTTC.

This rearrangement joins TRBV19 to TRBJ1-2, with D perhaps TRBD1 (5 bases). This CDR3 is built from 14 residues. Germline assignment: CDR1 LNHDA and CDR2 SQIVND (reference sequence). Trimming cost V 6 bases and J 0 bases, with 11 bases left between them. CDR3: CASRYRGANYGYTF. CDR3 sequence (DNA): TGTGCCAGTAGATACCGGGGGGCTAACTATGGCTACACCTTC.

This clone was counted only a few times. The sample holds other DNA sequences that translate to the same CDR3. Here the CDR3 reads CASSSQGNTEAFF. The DNA for the CDR3 is TGCGCCAGCAGCTCTCAGGGGAACACTGAAGCTTTCTTT. V is TRBV5-1 and J is TRBJ1-1; D is possibly TRBD1 (5 bases). This CDR3 is built from 13 residues. Germline lookup yields CDR1 SGHRS and CDR2 YFSETQ. V gave up 3 bases and J gave up 1 base, with 7 bases separating them.

The V call is TRBV11-3, the J call TRBJ2-4; TRBD1 is a possible D gene (5 bases). The CDR3 covers 14 residues. Germline values: CDR1 SGHNT, CDR2 YENEEA. V shed 3 bases and J shed 9 bases, with 15 bases lying between them. The CDR3 nucleotides are TGTGCCAGCAGCTTCCAGGGTCCACCGTCCATTCAGTACTTC. Protein sequence: CASSFQGPPSIQYF. Looking up the rest from reference TRBV11-3 and TRBJ2-4 gives the full variable domain: EAGVVQSPRYKIIEKKQPVAFWCNPISGHNTLYWYLQNLGQGPELLIRYENEEAVDDSQLPKDRFSAERLKGVDSTLKIQPAELGDSAVYLCASSFQGPPSIQYFGAGTRLSVL.

The chain joins TRBV6-5 to TRBJ1-1; D gene unclear. This CDR3 is 16 amino acids long. Looked up from germline, CDR1 is MNHEY and CDR2 is SVGAGI. The ends were cut back, 0 bases at V and 0 bases at J, with 11 bases in the middle. The CDR3 loop is CASSYSRVSMNTEAFF. CDR3 DNA sequence: TGTGCCAGCAGTTACTCGAGGGTTTCCATGAACACTGAAGCTTTCTTT.

This sequence joins TRBV9 and TRBJ1-2; 7 bases fit TRBD1. The CDR3 is made up of 14 amino acids. The V gene end was trimmed by 0 bases and the J gene end by 8 bases; junction bases not matched to a gene: 7. Per the germline V gene, CDR1 is SGDLS and CDR2 is YYNGEE. The CDR3 region is CASSVAGQALGYTF. For the CDR3, the DNA is TGTGCCAGCAGCGTAGCAGGACAGGCTCTGGGCTACACCTTC. Looking up the rest from reference TRBV9 and TRBJ1-2 gives the full variable domain: DSGVTQTPKHLITATGQRVTLRCSPRSGDLSVYWYQQSLDQGLQFLIQYYNGEERAKGNILERFSAQQFPDLHSELNLSSLELGDSALYFCASSVAGQALGYTFGSGTRLTVV.

This chain uses TRBV6-6 with TRBJ2-5; the D gene is possibly TRBD1 (7 bases). The CDR3 sequence is 14 residues long. The ends were cut back, 6 bases at V and 7 bases at J, with 18 bases in the middle. CDR1 is MNHNY, CDR2 SVGAGI, per germline (reference sequence). The CDR3 reads CASRPTGTFGTQYF. The CDR3 DNA sequence: TGTGCCAGCAGACCGACAGGGACTTTTGGGACCCAGTACTTC.

The chain joins TRBV15 to TRBJ1-5; D perhaps matches TRBD1 (6 bases). CDR3 length: 17 amino acids. Germline values: CDR1 LNHNV, CDR2 YYDKDF (reference sequence). Trimming stripped 3 bases from V and 5 bases from J, with 20 bases between. Here the CDR3 reads CATSSGTIGAGDQPQHF. For the CDR3, the DNA is TGTGCCACCAGCAGCGGGACAATTGGGGCGGGCGATCAGCCCCAGCATTTT. The variable domain in full, with the rest retrieved from reference TRBV15 and TRBJ1-5, is DAMVIQNPRYQVTQFGKPVTLSCSQTLNHNVMYWYQQKSSQAPKLLFHYYDKDFNNEADTPDNFQSRRPNTSFCFLDIRSPGLGDTAMYLCATSSGTIGAGDQPQHFGDGTRLSIL.

This sequence joins TRBV5-1 and TRBJ2-1, with 14 bases identical to TRBD2. V shed 3 bases, J shed 9 bases, and the junction held 11 bases outside the gene matches. The CDR3 is 17 amino acids. Germline assignment: CDR1 SGHRS and CDR2 YFSETQ. The CDR3 protein is CASSSGTSGSLMGEQFF. DNA of the CDR3: TGCGCCAGCAGCTCCGGGACTAGCGGGAGTTTGATGGGTGAGCAGTTCTTC.

Concerning this clone itself: The sample contains more than one DNA sequence encoding this CDR3. The CDR3 is CASSLDRNTEAFF. The CDR3 DNA reads as TGTGCCAGCAGCTTGGACAGGAACACTGAAGCTTTCTTT. The gene calls are TRBV5-4 and TRBJ1-1; D gene ambiguous. From germline, CDR1 is SGHNT and CDR2 YYREEE (reference sequence). This CDR3 is built from 13 residues. Deletions cut 0 bases from V and 1 base from J, with 4 bases between.

The chain employs TRBV6-5 and TRBJ2-5; no reliable D call. The CDR3 length is 15 residues. Trimming took off 2 bases at V and 5 bases at J, with 15 bases between the two ends. Looked up from germline, CDR1 is MNHEY and CDR2 is SVGAGI. Here the CDR3 reads CASSYQTAVGETQYF. The CDR3 DNA reads TGTGCCAGCAGTTACCAAACAGCCGTTGGGGAGACCCAGTACTTC.

The rearrangement joins TRBV29-1 to TRBJ2-2, with 7 bases matching TRBD2. The CDR3 spans 14 residues. V shed 7 bases and J 1 base; nucleotides not matched to a gene: 6. Germline V gives CDR1 SQVTM, CDR2 ANQGSEA. CDR3 in DNA: TGCAGCGCCTCGTCGGGGGGGAACACCGGGGAGCTGTTTTTT. It codes for CSASSGGNTGELFF.

The gene calls are TRBV7-9 and TRBJ1-6, with TRBD1 identical over 8 bases. The V gene's germline CDR1 is SEHNR and CDR2 FQNEAQ (reference sequence). V was pared by 3 bases and J by 10 bases, with 8 bases of the junction left unmatched. This CDR3 has 15 amino acids. CDR3 in DNA: TGTGCCAGCAGCTTCGGGGACAGGCAGGGCTCACCCCTCCACTTT. It translates to CASSFGDRQGSPLHF. Complete variable domain (other parts from reference TRBV7-9 and TRBJ1-6): DTGVSQNPRHKITKRGQNVTFRCDPISEHNRLYWYRQTLGQGPEFLTYFQNEAQLEKSRLLSDRFSAERPKGSFSTLEIQRTEQGDSAMYLCASSFGDRQGSPLHFGNGTRLTVT.

This clone appeared a single time. CDR3 DNA sequence: TGTGCCAGCAGAGATACTAGCCGCTCCTACAATGAGCAGTTCTTC. Protein sequence: CASRDTSRSYNEQFF. The chain joins TRBV2 to TRBJ2-1; TRBD2 might be the D (6 bases). The CDR3 contains 15 residues. The V end was cut by 6 bases, the J end by 0 bases, with 12 bases between. Germline CDR1 SNHLY, CDR2 FYNNEI.

The chain carries TRBV12-3 or TRBV12-4 and TRBJ2-1; tentatively, D is TRBD2 (5 bases). The CDR3 is 11 residues long. V lost 4 bases to trimming and J lost 10 bases, with 8 bases between them. CDR3 nucleotide sequence: TGTGCCAGCAGTTCGGGCGGGGAGCAGTTCTTC. Translating gives CASSSGGEQFF.

This clone was picked up a small number of times. The genes are TRBV27 and TRBJ1-4; 7 positions agree with TRBD1. Germline CDR1 is MNHEY and CDR2 is SMNVEV (reference sequence). V gave up 2 bases and J gave up 7 bases; unmatched junction bases: 7. The CDR3 loop spans 15 amino acids. CDR3 nucleotides: TGTGCCAGCAGTTTACAGACAGGGTTTGGTGAAAAACTGTTTTTT. Translating it yields CASSLQTGFGEKLFF.

V is TRBV4-2 and J is TRBJ1-4, with D unresolved. The germline CDR1 and CDR2 sequences are LGHNA and YNFKEQ. The V end was cut by 0 bases, the J end by 5 bases, with 7 bases between. The CDR3 extends over 14 amino acids. CDR3 DNA: TGTGCCAGCAGCCAAGATCCCCAGAATGAAAAACTGTTTTTT. It is translated as CASSQDPQNEKLFF.

This chain joins TRBV11-2 and TRBJ2-7; the D is unclear. Germline V gene lookup returns CDR1 SGHAT and CDR2 FQNNGV. The CDR3 sequence is 15 residues long. The germline V and J ends were trimmed by 5 bases and 4 bases, with 18 bases remaining between them. The CDR3 sequence: CASSPQYYEQYEQYF. For the CDR3, the DNA is TGTGCCAGCAGCCCCCAATACTACGAGCAGTACGAGCAGTACTTC.

The chain joins TRBV27 to TRBJ1-1, with 7 bases aligning to TRBD1. The V and J ends lost 10 bases and 1 base, in that order; junction bases with no gene match: 3. This CDR3 has 12 amino acids. CDR1 and CDR2 (germline): MNHEY, SMNVEV (reference sequence). The CDR3 here is CATWTGNTEAFF. DNA of the CDR3: TGTGCCACCTGGACAGGGAACACTGAAGCTTTCTTT.

The CDR3 is CASSLYRRVGLEQPQHF. The CDR3 DNA reads as TGTGCCAGCAGTTTATACAGGCGTGTCGGGTTAGAGCAGCCCCAGCATTTT. The chain combines TRBV28 with TRBJ1-5, with D maybe TRBD1 (5 bases). Germline lookup yields CDR1 MDHEN and CDR2 SYDVKM. This CDR3 is 17 amino acids long. Trimming shortened V by 1 base and J by 7 bases, and 20 bases separated the two germline ends.